A single sample is the source of the 12 T cell receptor beta chains below, sequenced in a study of immune evolution from preneoplasia to lung adenocarcinoma. The protocol was immunoSEQ multiplex PCR, while the TCRdb copy is restricted to in-frame clones and leaves out a portion. The repertoire holds approximately 9,100 clones, with 80% to 90% as singletons. Sequenced input: FFPE minimally invasive lung adenocarcinoma tissue. The receptors shown here come from a person aged 65-85 years with lung adenocarcinoma.

This clone came up a few times. The rearrangement joins TRBV20-1 to TRBJ2-5; D uncertain. V was cut by 6 bases and J by 5 bases, with 4 bases left in between. Germline V gene sequence: CDR1 DFQATT, CDR2 SNEGSKA (reference sequence). This CDR3 has 9 residues. The CDR3 sequence: CSAGETQYF. The CDR3 coding sequence is TGCAGTGCAGGCGAGACCCAGTACTTC.

CDR3 sequence (DNA): TGTGCCAGCTCACCTGGGTTGCGCGGTCAGGGAGGCAATCAGCCCCAGCATTTT. Translated, it gives CASSPGLRGQGGNQPQHF. The rearrangement links TRBV18 to TRBJ1-5, with a weak D call TRBD1 (5 bases). Germline values: CDR1 KGHSH, CDR2 LQKENI. The CDR3 length is 18 residues. The V and J ends lost 3 bases and 2 bases respectively, with 20 bases between them.

This chain uses TRBV6-1 with TRBJ1-5; D not certain. The CDR3 sequence is 15 residues long. CDR1 is MNHNS and CDR2 is SASEGT in the germline V gene. V gave up 3 bases and J gave up 2 bases, with 11 bases separating them. Written as DNA, the CDR3 is TGTGCCAGCAGTGAGCTTAATAGCGGCAATCAGCCCCAGCATTTT. This sequence encodes CASSELNSGNQPQHF.

This clone occurred a few times. The rearrangement links TRBV7-9 to TRBJ2-6; D uncertain. Per germline, CDR1 SEHNR and CDR2 FQNEAQ (reference sequence). The CDR3 loop spans 15 amino acids. The V end was cut by 1 base, the J end by 1 base, with 5 bases between. The CDR3 DNA is TGTGCCAGCAGCTTAGACGGGTCTGGGGCCAACGTCCTGACTTTC. This codes for CASSLDGSGANVLTF. The whole variable domain, remainder taken from reference TRBV7-9 and TRBJ2-6, is DTGVSQNPRHKITKRGQNVTFRCDPISEHNRLYWYRQTLGQGPEFLTYFQNEAQLEKSRLLSDRFSAERPKGSFSTLEIQRTEQGDSAMYLCASSLDGSGANVLTFGAGSRLTVL.

The CDR3 sequence: CASSLMGGNTEAFF. CDR3 in DNA: TGTGCCAGCAGCTTAATGGGAGGAAACACTGAAGCTTTCTTT. The chain joins TRBV7-2 to TRBJ1-1; D gene ambiguous. This CDR3 contains 14 residues. V dropped 2 bases and J dropped 2 bases, with 9 bases sitting between them. Germline V gene sequence: CDR1 SGHTA, CDR2 FQGNSA.

CDR3 sequence reads: CASRALGGPDQPQHF. The CDR3 coding sequence is TGTGCCAGCCGAGCCTTAGGGGGGCCCGATCAGCCCCAGCATTTT. V and J are TRBV2 and TRBJ1-5, with a weak D call TRBD1 (6 bases). Looked up from germline, CDR1 is SNHLY and CDR2 is FYNNEI. The CDR3 runs to 15 residues. The germline V and J ends were trimmed by 8 bases and 5 bases, with 19 bases remaining between them.

The V call is TRBV5-6, the J call TRBJ2-7; 7 bases agree with TRBD1. The germline V gene encodes CDR1 SGHDT and CDR2 YYEEEE. The CDR3 extends over 13 amino acids. Trimming at V came to 2 bases and at J to 7 bases, leaving 6 bases not matched to a gene. CDR3 in amino acids: CASSLTGVSEQYF. The CDR3 DNA reads as TGTGCCAGCAGCTTAACAGGGGTGAGTGAGCAGTACTTC.

V is TRBV11-1 and J is TRBJ1-1; the D is unclear. Trimming shortened V by 5 bases and J by 1 base, and 14 bases separated the two germline ends. Germline CDR1 SGHAT, CDR2 FQDESV (reference sequence). This CDR3 has 15 residues. CDR3 bases: TGTGCCAGCAGCCCCGCCGGGGTAGGGAACACTGAAGCTTTCTTT. This codes for CASSPAGVGNTEAFF.

The CDR3: CASSSFVGGPFVGYEQYF. In DNA form, the CDR3 reads TGTGCCAGCAGTTCTTTTGTGGGGGGGCCTTTTGTGGGTTACGAGCAGTACTTC. The chain joins TRBV28 to TRBJ2-7, with D perhaps matching TRBD2 (7 bases). CDR1 MDHEN and CDR2 SYDVKM come from the germline V gene. The V end lost 4 bases, the J end lost 4 bases, and 26 bases lay between the germline ends. CDR3 length: 18 residues.

This clone was detected once. This rearrangement joins TRBV6-5 to TRBJ2-2, with a possible D match to TRBD2 (6 bases). The CDR3 totals 15 residues. Germline V gives CDR1 MNHEY, CDR2 SVGAGI. Trimming left V 4 bases short and J 2 bases short, with 11 bases between. CDR3 protein: CASSFGTLNTGELFF. CDR3 sequence (DNA): TGTGCCAGCAGTTTCGGGACTCTAAACACCGGGGAGCTGTTTTTT.

This chain uses TRBV28 with TRBJ1-5, with a tentative D call TRBD1 (5 bases). CDR3 length equals 15 residues. In germline, CDR1 is MDHEN, CDR2 SYDVKM. V was pared by 6 bases and J by 6 bases, with 18 bases between. CDR3 residues: CASRSIRVKSQPQHF. As DNA, the CDR3 is TGTGCCAGCAGATCTATCAGGGTAAAGTCTCAGCCCCAGCATTTT.

The chain carries TRBV30 and TRBJ1-4, with D hard to call. V shed 0 bases and J shed 8 bases, with 13 bases lying between them. Per germline, CDR1 GTSNPN and CDR2 SVGIG (reference sequence). CDR3 size: 14 residues. The CDR3 loop reads CAWSVLGNGEKLFF. As DNA, the CDR3 is TGTGCCTGGAGTGTTTTAGGGAATGGAGAAAAACTGTTTTTT.